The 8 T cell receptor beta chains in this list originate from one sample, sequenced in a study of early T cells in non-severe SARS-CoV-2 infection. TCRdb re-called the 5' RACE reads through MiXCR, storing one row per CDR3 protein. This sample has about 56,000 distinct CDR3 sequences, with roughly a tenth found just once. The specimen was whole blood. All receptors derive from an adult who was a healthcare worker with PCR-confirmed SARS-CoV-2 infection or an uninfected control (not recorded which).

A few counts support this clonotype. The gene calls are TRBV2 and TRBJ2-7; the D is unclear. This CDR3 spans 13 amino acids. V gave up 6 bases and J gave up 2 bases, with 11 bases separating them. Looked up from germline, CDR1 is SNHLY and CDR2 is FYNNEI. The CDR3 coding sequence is TGTGCCAGCAGGGTCGACGGAACCTACGAGCAGTACTTC. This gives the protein CASRVDGTYEQYF.

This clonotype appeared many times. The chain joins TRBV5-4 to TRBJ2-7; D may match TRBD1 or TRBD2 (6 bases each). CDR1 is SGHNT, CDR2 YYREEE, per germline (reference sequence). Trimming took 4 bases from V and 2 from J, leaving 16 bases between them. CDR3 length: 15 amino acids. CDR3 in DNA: TGTGCCAGCAGCGAAAAACAGGGAGGACCCTACGAGCAGTACTTC. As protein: CASSEKQGGPYEQYF.

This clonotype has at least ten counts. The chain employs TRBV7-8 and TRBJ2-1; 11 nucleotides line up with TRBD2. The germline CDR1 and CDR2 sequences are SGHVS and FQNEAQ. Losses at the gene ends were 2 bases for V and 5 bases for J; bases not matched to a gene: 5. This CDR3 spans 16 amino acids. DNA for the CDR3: TGTGCCAGCAGCTTAAGGACTAGCGGGCGTCACAATGAGCAGTTCTTC. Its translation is CASSLRTSGRHNEQFF. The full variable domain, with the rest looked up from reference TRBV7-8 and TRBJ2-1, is GAGVSQSPRYKVAKRGQDVALRCDPISGHVSLFWYQQALGQGPEFLTYFQNEAQLDKSGLPSDRFFAERPEGSVSTLKIQRTQQEDSAVYLCASSLRTSGRHNEQFFGPGTRLTVL.

This CDR3 is CSAEDGPSTSYEQYF. The CDR3 DNA reads TGCAGTGCCGAGGACGGACCTTCTACCTCCTACGAGCAGTACTTC. The chain has TRBV20-1 and TRBJ2-7; no clear D gene. The V end was cut by 6 bases, the J end by 0 bases, with 18 bases between. Germline-derived CDR1 and CDR2 are DFQATT and SNEGSKA (reference sequence). The CDR3 consists of 15 residues.

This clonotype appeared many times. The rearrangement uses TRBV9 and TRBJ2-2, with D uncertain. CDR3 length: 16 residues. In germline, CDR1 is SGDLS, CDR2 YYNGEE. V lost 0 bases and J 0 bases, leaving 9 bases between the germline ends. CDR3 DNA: TGTGCCAGCAGCGTAGCAGGCAGATCGAACACCGGGGAGCTGTTTTTT. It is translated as CASSVAGRSNTGELFF.

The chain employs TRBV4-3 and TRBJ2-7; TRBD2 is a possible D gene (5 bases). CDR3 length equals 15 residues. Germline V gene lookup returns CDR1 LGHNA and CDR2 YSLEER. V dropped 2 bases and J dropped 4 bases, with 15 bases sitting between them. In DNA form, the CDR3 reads TGCGCCAGCAGCCAACTTGTGGTAGGACTGTACGAGCAGTACTTC. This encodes CASSQLVVGLYEQYF.

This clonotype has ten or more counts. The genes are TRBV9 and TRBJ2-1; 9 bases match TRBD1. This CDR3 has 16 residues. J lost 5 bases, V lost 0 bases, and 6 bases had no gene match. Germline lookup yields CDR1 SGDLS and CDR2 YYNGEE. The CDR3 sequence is CASSVGGGQGDNEQFF. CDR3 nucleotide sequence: TGTGCCAGCAGCGTAGGAGGGGGACAGGGAGACAATGAGCAGTTCTTC.

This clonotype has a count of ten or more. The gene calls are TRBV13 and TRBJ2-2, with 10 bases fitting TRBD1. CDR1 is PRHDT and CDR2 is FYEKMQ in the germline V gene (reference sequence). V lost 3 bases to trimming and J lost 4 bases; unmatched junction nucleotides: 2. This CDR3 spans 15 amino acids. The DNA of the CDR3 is TGTGCCAGCAGCTTCGGACAGGGGGGCACCGGGGAGCTGTTTTTT. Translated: CASSFGQGGTGELFF.